The 27 T cell receptor beta chains in this list originate from one sample, sequenced in a study of beta chain features in type 1 diabetes. The whole isolated RNA underwent reverse transcription, so sequencing captured expressed TCRB transcripts. Generated by immunoSEQ multiplex PCR, the TCRdb table keeps only in-frame clones and is missing some. The sample shows some 200,000 clones, around 9.9% of them seen only once. Sequenced: central memory CD4+ T cells from blood. The origin of the receptors is a man aged 18 to 29 in good health.

This clone showed up just a few times. The V and J genes are TRBV30 and TRBJ2-7, with a weak D call TRBD2 (5 bases). V was cut by 0 bases and J by 12 bases, with 18 bases left in between. CDR3 size: 13 residues. Germline CDR1 reads GTSNPN; CDR2 reads SVGIG (reference sequence). The CDR3 DNA is TGTGCCTGGAGTGTACCCGGGATCATCGTTGGGTACTTC. This encodes CAWSVPGIIVGYF.

There are a few counts of this clone. The chain employs TRBV5-1 and TRBJ2-7; 12 bases match TRBD2. Germline assignment: CDR1 SGHRS and CDR2 YFSETQ. This CDR3 has 18 amino acids. After removal of 4 bases from V and 0 bases from J, the junction contained 11 bases not matched to a gene. The CDR3 sequence is CASSLQGRGLAGSYEQYF. Written as DNA, the CDR3 is TGCGCCAGCAGCCTCCAAGGGAGGGGACTAGCGGGCTCCTACGAGCAGTACTTC.

The sample holds many counts of this clone. The gene calls are TRBV7-3 and TRBJ2-3; D is unresolved. Germline loops: CDR1 SGHTA, CDR2 FQGTGA. V was cut by 3 bases and J by 5 bases, with 9 bases left in between. This CDR3 region has 13 residues. The CDR3 spells CASSFREGDTQYF. CDR3 nucleotide sequence: TGTGCCAGCAGCTTTCGAGAAGGAGATACGCAGTATTTT. The full variable domain, with the rest looked up from reference TRBV7-3 and TRBJ2-3, is GAGVSQTPSNKVTEKGKYVELRCDPISGHTALYWYRQSLGQGPEFLIYFQGTGAADDSGLPNDRFFAVRPEGSVSTLKIQRTERGDSAVYLCASSFREGDTQYFGPGTRLTVL.

In its sample, this clone was seen many times. This CDR3 is also generated by other DNA sequences in the sample. V usage is TRBV4-1 and J usage is TRBJ2-5, with D unclear. V shed 1 base and J shed 1 base, with 10 bases lying between them. Germline values: CDR1 MGHRA, CDR2 YSYEKL. The CDR3 consists of 15 residues. This CDR3 reads CASSQGGLPQETQYF. The CDR3 region has the DNA TGCGCCAGCAGCCAAGGGGGTCTCCCCCAAGAGACCCAGTACTTC.

V is TRBV5-6 and J is TRBJ2-5; D is possibly TRBD2 (5 bases). This CDR3 comprises 13 residues. Trimming left V 4 bases short and J 9 bases short, with 16 bases between. Germline assignment: CDR1 SGHDT and CDR2 YYEEEE. The DNA of the CDR3 is TGTGCCAGCAGCGGCCCCACAGCGGCGGCCCAGTACTTC. Its translation is CASSGPTAAAQYF.

V gene TRBV6-1 combines with J gene TRBJ2-3, with a possible D match to TRBD1 (5 bases). CDR3 length equals 15 residues. From germline, CDR1 is MNHNS and CDR2 SASEGT. V was shortened by 5 bases and J by 1 base, with 13 bases between the two germline ends. The CDR3, as DNA: TGTGCCAGCAGTTTACAGGCTACGGGCACAGATACGCAGTATTTT. Protein sequence: CASSLQATGTDTQYF.

CDR3 protein: CATSRGFSGDGYTF. Written as DNA, the CDR3 is TGTGCCACCAGCAGAGGGTTTTCGGGCGATGGCTACACCTTC. The V gene is TRBV15, the J gene TRBJ1-2; no reliable D call. Trimming took off 1 base at V and 6 bases at J, with 12 bases between the two ends. This CDR3 has 14 residues. Per the germline V gene, CDR1 is LNHNV and CDR2 is YYDKDF (reference sequence).

The chain employs TRBV5-1 and TRBJ1-4; possibly TRBD1 for D (5 bases). With 4 bases removed from V and 5 bases from J, the gap between germline ends came to 15 bases. This CDR3 contains 15 residues. In germline, CDR1 is SGHRS, CDR2 YFSETQ. CDR3 amino acids: CASSRSGTGNEKLFF. DNA for the CDR3: TGCGCCAGCAGCCGTTCCGGGACGGGGAATGAAAAACTGTTTTTT.

The rearrangement links TRBV7-2 to TRBJ1-1; D is perhaps TRBD1 (5 bases). V lost 5 bases, J lost 4 bases, and 17 bases lay in between. The CDR3 is 15 residues long. Germline V lookup: CDR1 SGHTA, CDR2 FQGNSA. CDR3 bases: TGTGCCAGCAGCCCGCGGACCGCGGGGGGCACTGAAGCTTTCTTT. It yields the protein CASSPRTAGGTEAFF.

The gene calls are TRBV18 and TRBJ2-1, with 7 bases aligning to TRBD2. Trimming removed 3 bases from V and 6 bases from J; junction bases left unmatched: 14. Looked up from germline, CDR1 is KGHSH and CDR2 is LQKENI. This CDR3 has 17 amino acids. Here the CDR3 DNA reads TGTGCCAGCTCACCGACGGGAACGGGAGGAAACTCCAATGAGCAGTTCTTC. Translating it yields CASSPTGTGGNSNEQFF.

This chain uses TRBV7-2 with TRBJ1-2; D unclear. V lost 1 base and J lost 4, with 7 bases in between. Germline CDR1 SGHTA, CDR2 FQGNSA. This CDR3 is built from 13 residues. The CDR3 DNA follows: TGTGCCAGCAGCTTAGAGAGTATCTATGGCTACACCTTC. The encoded protein is CASSLESIYGYTF. The full variable domain, its missing parts supplied by reference TRBV7-2 and TRBJ1-2, is GAGVSQSPSNKVTEKGKDVELRCDPISGHTALYWYRQSLGQGLEFLIYFQGNSAPDKSGLPSDRFSAERTGGSVSTLTIQRTQQEDSAVYLCASSLESIYGYTFGSGTRLTVV.

The chain recombines TRBV2 with TRBJ2-2; 8 bases fit TRBD2. Germline V CDR1 and CDR2: SNHLY, FYNNEI. V lost 8 bases and J lost 1; bases outside the gene matches: 3. This CDR3 is 14 amino acids long. The CDR3 DNA follows: TGTGCCAGCGGTAGCGGGATGAACACCGGGGAGCTGTTTTTT. Amino acid sequence: CASGSGMNTGELFF.

This clone was seen at least ten times. This chain joins TRBV5-4 and TRBJ2-7, with D possibly called TRBD1 or TRBD2 (5 bases each). The V end lost 5 bases, the J end lost 6 bases, and 15 bases lay between the germline ends. Germline V gene sequence: CDR1 SGHNT, CDR2 YYREEE (reference sequence). The CDR3 is 13 residues long. The CDR3 reads CASRIGGRTEQYF. The DNA of the CDR3 is TGTGCCAGCAGAATTGGGGGTCGGACCGAGCAGTACTTC.

This clone has ten or more counts. The rearrangement links TRBV7-9 to TRBJ2-1, with 7 bases fitting TRBD2. CDR1 and CDR2 from the germline V gene are SEHNR and FQNEAQ (reference sequence). V lost 5 bases, J lost 6 bases, and 4 bases stayed unmatched. The CDR3 covers 13 residues. Written as DNA, the CDR3 is TGTGCCAGCAGCCTACCTAGCGGCAATGAGCAGTTCTTC. Translating it yields CASSLPSGNEQFF.

V usage is TRBV7-2 and J usage is TRBJ2-7; 8 bases align to TRBD1. The CDR3 has 13 amino acids. After removal of 3 bases from V and 6 bases from J, the junction contained 4 bases not matched to a gene. From germline, CDR1 is SGHTA and CDR2 FQGNSA. CDR3 nucleotide sequence: TGTGCCAGCAGCTTTGGCAGGGGGCTCGAGCAGTACTTC. Translation gives CASSFGRGLEQYF.

This chain uses TRBV6-6 with TRBJ2-3, with 13 bases that match TRBD2. With 5 bases clipped from V and 1 base from J, the junction kept 3 bases outside the gene matches. Germline loops: CDR1 MNHNY, CDR2 SVGAGI (reference sequence). This CDR3 has 16 amino acids. CDR3 sequence: CASSPGLAGGTDTQYF. Written as DNA, the CDR3 is TGTGCCAGCAGTCCCGGACTAGCGGGAGGCACAGATACGCAGTATTTT.

This clone was seen a few times. The gene calls are TRBV7-9 and TRBJ2-7, with D perhaps TRBD1 or TRBD2 (5 bases each). The CDR3 totals 15 residues. Trimming pared 3 bases from V and 0 bases from J, leaving 12 bases between. Per the germline V gene, CDR1 is SEHNR and CDR2 is FQNEAQ (reference sequence). The CDR3 reads CASSFVGTVSYEQYF. CDR3 nucleotides: TGTGCCAGCAGCTTCGTCGGGACGGTCTCCTACGAGCAGTACTTC. Looking up the rest from reference TRBV7-9 and TRBJ2-7 gives the full variable domain: DTGVSQNPRHKITKRGQNVTFRCDPISEHNRLYWYRQTLGQGPEFLTYFQNEAQLEKSRLLSDRFSAERPKGSFSTLEIQRTEQGDSAMYLCASSFVGTVSYEQYFGPGTRLTVT.

The CDR3, as DNA: TGCGCCAGCAGCAGGACAGGGGGGACCGACGAGCAGTACTTC. This codes for CASSRTGGTDEQYF. The J gene is TRBJ2-7, the V gene TRBV5-1; 10 bases match TRBD1. This CDR3 region has 14 residues. Germline loops: CDR1 SGHRS, CDR2 YFSETQ. With 4 bases clipped from V and 5 bases from J, the junction kept 6 bases outside the gene matches.

This clone was found many times. The CDR3 DNA reads TGTGCCAGCAGCCGTCAGGGTGGTGGCAATCAGCCCCAGCATTTT. Translating gives CASSRQGGGNQPQHF. The chain couples TRBV7-2 to TRBJ1-5; a weak D match, TRBD1 (5 bases). Germline V CDR1 and CDR2: SGHTA, FQGNSA. V was pared by 5 bases and J by 2 bases, with 13 bases between. This CDR3 has 15 amino acids.

This clone occurred many times. The rearrangement links TRBV5-4 to TRBJ2-5; 8 nucleotides align to TRBD2. The V gene end was trimmed by 8 bases and the J gene end by 5 bases; junction bases not matched to a gene: 11. In germline, CDR1 is SGHNT, CDR2 YYREEE (reference sequence). The CDR3 length is 14 residues. The CDR3 DNA follows: TGTGCCAGTACTCGTCGGGAGGGCCTGGAGACCCAGTACTTC. Its protein product is CASTRREGLETQYF.

The rearrangement uses TRBV7-9 and TRBJ2-7; tentatively, D is TRBD2 (5 bases). CDR3 length: 13 residues. Trimming stripped 5 bases from V and 9 bases from J, with 17 bases between. Germline lookup yields CDR1 SEHNR and CDR2 FQNEAQ (reference sequence). The CDR3 DNA reads as TGTGCCAGCAGCAGTGCGGGCACTGCCGGGCAGTACTTC. Translated: CASSSAGTAGQYF.

This clone was seen more than once but under ten times. The genes are TRBV30 and TRBJ2-3, with 10 bases identical to TRBD2. V lost 0 bases and J lost 4; bases outside the gene matches: 7. The CDR3 length is 16 residues. Germline values: CDR1 GTSNPN, CDR2 SVGIG (reference sequence). The CDR3 sequence: CAWSVRVAGGADTQYF. The DNA for the CDR3 is TGTGCCTGGAGTGTACGGGTAGCGGGAGGCGCAGATACGCAGTATTTT.

This clone was observed at least ten times. The chain employs TRBV21-1 and TRBJ2-1; the DNA was not used to check the table's D call, TRBD1. TRBV21-1 is a pseudogene. CDR3 length: 13 residues. CDR3 loop: CASSDRQAGEQFF. CDR3 in DNA: TGTGCCAGCAGCGACCGACAGGCCGGAGAGCAGTTCTTC.

This clone was recorded a few times. V usage is TRBV12-2 and J usage is TRBJ2-7; TRBD1, the table's D call, was not compared with the DNA. TRBV12-2 is a listed pseudogene. The length of the CDR3 is 14 residues. The CDR3 loop reads CASRLVYRVGEQYF. CDR3 coding DNA: TGTGCAAGTCGCTTAGTTTACAGGGTAGGTGAGCAGTACTTC.

The gene calls are TRBV5-4 and TRBJ1-1; TRBD1 is a possible D gene (6 bases). V lost 4 bases to trimming and J lost 7 bases, with 17 bases between them. Germline loops: CDR1 SGHNT, CDR2 YYREEE (reference sequence). There are 14 residues in the CDR3. In DNA form, the CDR3 reads TGTGCCAGCAGCCCGGGGGGGCGCGGTAATGAAGCTTTCTTT. Amino acids: CASSPGGRGNEAFF. Looking up the rest from reference TRBV5-4 and TRBJ1-1 gives the full variable domain: ETGVTQSPTHLIKTRGQQVTLRCSSQSGHNTVSWYQQALGQGPQFIFQYYREEENGRGNFPPRFSGLQFPNYSSELNVNALELDDSALYLCASSPGGRGNEAFFGQGTRLTVV.

In DNA form, the CDR3 reads TGTGCCTCCCGCCCCGCAGGGGCATTGGAAAAACTGTTTTTT. It encodes CASRPAGALEKLFF. This chain connects TRBV30 to TRBJ1-4; tentative D call: TRBD1 (6 bases). The CDR3 spans 14 residues. Trimming took off 7 bases at V and 8 bases at J, with 20 bases between the two ends. Germline V gives CDR1 GTSNPN, CDR2 SVGIG (reference sequence).

Concerning this clone: This specimen includes other DNA sequences encoding the same CDR3. This chain connects TRBV30 to TRBJ1-5, with D uncertain. CDR3 length: 13 amino acids. V lost 1 base, J lost 2 bases, and 6 bases lay in between. The V gene's germline CDR1 is GTSNPN and CDR2 SVGIG (reference sequence). CDR3 nucleotide sequence: TGTGCCTGGAGTGATGGTGGCAATCAGCCCCAGCATTTT. Its protein product is CAWSDGGNQPQHF.